A single sample gave rise to the 27 T cell receptor beta chains below, sequenced in a study of T cell repertoires in cytomegalovirus infection. These TCRs are of unknown antigen specificity. TCRdb re-analysed the reads in MiXCR, keeping a single row per CDR3 protein. Of approximately 120,000 distinct CDR3 sequences in the sample, under 30% were seen once. Source: CD8+ T cells from cultured PBMCs, taken from culture after CMV antigen stimulation. The receptors shown here come from a human donor in good health (CMV status not recorded). Some clones in this sample may be carry-over from other donors' samples.

This clonotype was observed at least ten times. V and J are TRBV4-1 and TRBJ2-3, with D maybe TRBD1 (6 bases). The CDR3 covers 16 residues. CDR1 is MGHRA, CDR2 YSYEKL, per germline. Trimming pared 0 bases from V and 1 base from J, leaving 11 bases between. DNA for the CDR3: TGCGCCAGCAGCCAAGATCAGGGGACGGGCACAGATACGCAGTATTTT. This sequence encodes CASSQDQGTGTDTQYF.

The V call is TRBV10-3, the J call TRBJ1-2; TRBD1 might be the D (6 bases). V lost 3 bases, J lost 4 bases, and 15 bases lay in between. The CDR3 runs 15 residues. In germline, CDR1 is ENHRY, CDR2 SYGVKD. As DNA, the CDR3 is TGTGCCATCAGTGATGGGGGCCGCTCAGTCTATGGCTACACCTTC. It yields the protein CAISDGGRSVYGYTF.

This clonotype showed up many times. The chain recombines TRBV20-1 with TRBJ2-3; the match to TRBD2 covers 14 bases. The V gene end was trimmed by 1 base and the J gene end by 0 bases; junction bases not matched to a gene: 3. The CDR3 spans 17 residues. Germline V gene sequence: CDR1 DFQATT, CDR2 SNEGSKA (reference sequence). In DNA form, the CDR3 reads TGCAGTGCTAGAGGACTAGCGGGGGGGCTCAGCACAGATACGCAGTATTTT. It is translated as CSARGLAGGLSTDTQYF.

The chain joins TRBV27 to TRBJ1-1, with D perhaps matching TRBD1 (6 bases). This CDR3 has 14 amino acids. Per germline, CDR1 MNHEY and CDR2 SMNVEV (reference sequence). V lost 2 bases and J 11 bases, leaving 18 bases between the germline ends. Written as DNA, the CDR3 is TGTGCCAGCAGTTTAACCCAGGGGCCAGGGACGGCTTTCTTT. This sequence encodes CASSLTQGPGTAFF.

Turning to this clonotype: The CDR3 does not close with the conserved phenylalanine or tryptophan, likely indicating a read error. The rearrangement uses TRBV15 and TRBJ2-1, with 9 positions matching TRBD1. Unmatched junction bases numbered 10, after V lost 2 bases and J lost 8 bases. This CDR3 is 16 amino acids long. Germline assignment: CDR1 LNHNV and CDR2 YYDKDF (reference sequence). The CDR3 sequence is CATSRSGTGLWDEQFS. The CDR3 DNA reads as TGTGCCACCAGCAGATCCGGGACAGGGCTCTGGGATGAGCAGTTCTCC.

V usage is TRBV19 and J usage is TRBJ1-3; D unresolved. The V gene lost 10 bases and the J gene lost 2 bases, with 15 bases spanning the gap. Germline V CDR1 and CDR2: LNHDA, SQIVND (reference sequence). The CDR3 is made up of 14 amino acids. The CDR3 DNA sequence: TGTGCCACCTCTGGGGTAATGGCTGGAAACACCATATATTTT. Translation: CATSGVMAGNTIYF.

This clonotype occurred a few times. V is TRBV20-1 and J is TRBJ1-2, with D unclear. Germline CDR1 reads DFQATT; CDR2 reads SNEGSKA (reference sequence). Trimming cost V 3 bases and J 4 bases, with 15 bases left between them. The CDR3 has 14 amino acids. The CDR3 sequence: CSARGSQDAYGYTF. The DNA for the CDR3 is TGCAGTGCTAGGGGGTCGCAGGACGCCTATGGCTACACCTTC.

V usage is TRBV7-9 and J usage is TRBJ2-7; no clear D gene. CDR1 is SEHNR and CDR2 is FQNEAQ in the germline V gene (reference sequence). Trimming cost V 3 bases and J 5 bases, with 5 bases left between them. The CDR3 has 11 amino acids. Here the CDR3 DNA reads TGTGCCAGCAGCTTCCTAGACGAGCAGTACTTC. This sequence encodes CASSFLDEQYF.

This clonotype was seen ten or more times. The CDR3 coding sequence is TGTGCCAGCAGCTTAGCGCCAGGGTACACTGAAGCTTTCTTT. It specifies CASSLAPGYTEAFF. The rearrangement links TRBV7-2 to TRBJ1-1; weak D call: TRBD1 (5 bases). Germline V gene lookup returns CDR1 SGHTA and CDR2 FQGNSA. The CDR3 covers 14 residues. The V end was cut by 0 bases, the J end by 3 bases, with 8 bases between.

This clonotype was counted only a few times. The CDR3 DNA reads TGTGCCAGCAGCTTAGGTAGACAGGGGGCTGGGGAGACCCAGTACTTC. Protein product: CASSLGRQGAGETQYF. The rearrangement joins TRBV7-9 to TRBJ2-5; TRBD1 matches 10 bases. The CDR3 is 16 amino acids. The J segment lost 5 bases and the V segment lost 1 base, leaving 7 bases of the junction unmatched. CDR1 is SEHNR and CDR2 is FQNEAQ in the germline V gene (reference sequence).

V and J are TRBV20-1 and TRBJ2-7; 7 nucleotides line up with TRBD1. The CDR3 contains 15 residues. Looked up from germline, CDR1 is DFQATT and CDR2 is SNEGSKA (reference sequence). V trimming: 6 bases; J trimming: 0 bases; junction bases outside the gene matches: 11. The CDR3, as DNA: TGCAGTGCGGAAGACAGGGTTTTTAGCTCCTACGAGCAGTACTTC. Residues: CSAEDRVFSSYEQYF.

The gene calls are TRBV4-1 and TRBJ1-1; D gene uncertain. The CDR3 totals 15 residues. The V gene's germline CDR1 is MGHRA and CDR2 YSYEKL. Trimming took off 3 bases at V and 0 bases at J, with 11 bases between the two ends. This CDR3 is CASSQAERLNTEAFF. The CDR3 DNA sequence: TGCGCCAGCAGCCAGGCTGAAAGATTGAACACTGAAGCTTTCTTT.

The genes are TRBV2 and TRBJ2-5; possible D gene TRBD1, 6 bases. Trimming took off 1 base at V and 1 base at J, with 13 bases between the two ends. CDR1 is SNHLY, CDR2 FYNNEI, per germline. The CDR3 loop spans 16 amino acids. The CDR3 spells CASSEDPQGTQETQYF. CDR3 in DNA: TGTGCCAGCAGTGAAGACCCCCAGGGGACCCAAGAGACCCAGTACTTC.

Points on this clonotype: The junction and the germline gene differ at one end; a read error may be behind it. This chain uses TRBV6-1 with TRBJ2-3; D gene ambiguous. The CDR3 contains 13 residues. Germline lookup yields CDR1 MNHNS and CDR2 SASEGT. This CDR3 is CVSSEASWDTQYF. CDR3 coding DNA: TGTGTCAGCAGTGAAGCTTCGTGGGATACGCAGTATTTT.

The table lists this clonotype with a few counts. This chain's CDR3 is CASSESGQTLYEQYF. As DNA, the CDR3 is TGTGCCAGCAGTGAATCGGGACAGACTCTCTACGAGCAGTACTTC. This chain uses TRBV6-1 with TRBJ2-7; 7 bases are a match to TRBD1. J was trimmed by 3 bases and V by 2 bases; bases with no gene match: 7. In germline, CDR1 is MNHNS, CDR2 SASEGT. The CDR3 consists of 15 residues.

This clonotype was counted between two and nine times. This chain joins TRBV27 and TRBJ1-3; no clear D. CDR3 size: 12 residues. V shed 7 bases and J shed 1 base, with 5 bases lying between them. The germline CDR1 and CDR2 sequences are MNHEY and SMNVEV (reference sequence). The CDR3 DNA sequence: TGTGCCAGCATAGGTTCTGGAAACACCATATATTTT. It specifies CASIGSGNTIYF.

The chain carries TRBV25-1 and TRBJ1-5; a possible D gene is TRBD1 (6 bases). The V and J ends lost 3 bases and 7 bases respectively, with 10 bases between them. Germline V gene sequence: CDR1 MGHDK, CDR2 SYGVNS. The CDR3 sequence is 13 residues long. The CDR3 coding sequence is TGTGCCAGCAGTGAGGGGGGGCTCCAGCCCCAGCATTTT. Translated, it gives CASSEGGLQPQHF.

The chain is built from TRBV7-6 and TRBJ1-2; a possible D gene is TRBD1 (5 bases). The length of the CDR3 is 13 residues. V shed 1 base and J shed 8 bases, with 11 bases lying between them. Per the germline V gene, CDR1 is SGHVS and CDR2 is FNYEAQ. The CDR3 nucleotides are TGTGCCAGCAGCTTAGGGGGGGTCGGCGGCTACACCTTC. Protein product: CASSLGGVGGYTF.

This clonotype was observed many times. The V gene is TRBV6-1, the J gene TRBJ1-2; D uncertain. V was clipped by 1 base and J by 6 bases, with 9 bases between them. Germline V lookup: CDR1 MNHNS, CDR2 SASEGT. CDR3 length: 13 residues. CDR3 amino acids: CASSEGVGNGYTF. In nucleotides, the CDR3 is TGTGCCAGCAGTGAAGGCGTGGGGAATGGCTACACCTTC.

This sequence joins TRBV10-3 and TRBJ2-2; D ambiguous. This CDR3 contains 12 residues. The V gene lost 2 bases and the J gene lost 4 bases, with 2 bases spanning the gap. Germline assignment: CDR1 ENHRY and CDR2 SYGVKD. The CDR3 DNA is TGTGCCATCAGTGAGGGCACCGGGGAGCTGTTTTTT. It yields the protein CAISEGTGELFF.

This clonotype was seen once. The CDR3 coding sequence is TGTGCCAGCAGTTTATCGGGGAGGCCCGGGGCGCAGTACTTC. This codes for CASSLSGRPGAQYF. V and J are TRBV27 and TRBJ2-7; maybe TRBD2 (6 bases). CDR1 and CDR2 (germline): MNHEY, SMNVEV (reference sequence). V shed 0 bases and J shed 9 bases, with 15 bases lying between them. This CDR3 is built from 14 residues.

This clonotype was found many times. The J gene is TRBJ2-2, the V gene TRBV11-3; D ambiguous. The V gene lost 5 bases and the J gene lost 2 bases, with 6 bases spanning the gap. The CDR3 sequence is 13 residues long. From germline, CDR1 is SGHNT and CDR2 YENEEA. CDR3 in amino acids: CASSPRNTGELFF. The CDR3 DNA is TGTGCCAGCAGCCCCCGAAACACCGGGGAGCTGTTTTTT.

The rearrangement joins TRBV5-4 to TRBJ2-7; the D call may be TRBD1 or TRBD2 (5 bases each). Germline-derived CDR1 and CDR2 are SGHNT and YYREEE (reference sequence). V dropped 4 bases and J dropped 4 bases, with 15 bases sitting between them. There are 14 residues in the CDR3. The CDR3 loop is CASSLWGSAYEQYF. The DNA for the CDR3 is TGTGCCAGCAGCCTCTGGGGGTCGGCGTACGAGCAGTACTTC.

This clonotype was counted only a few times. The V and J genes are TRBV24-1 and TRBJ1-2, with D tentatively TRBD1 (5 bases). The CDR3 is 17 amino acids. Looked up from germline, CDR1 is KGHDR and CDR2 is SFDVKD. V lost 4 bases to trimming and J lost 5 bases, with 22 bases between them. CDR3 protein: CATSDSLPRQPHYGYTF. The CDR3, as DNA: TGTGCCACCAGTGACTCCCTTCCCAGACAGCCTCATTATGGCTACACCTTC.

This rearrangement joins TRBV15 to TRBJ2-1, with TRBD2 as a possible D gene (6 bases). The V gene's germline CDR1 is LNHNV and CDR2 YYDKDF (reference sequence). The CDR3 spans 13 residues. The germline V and J ends were trimmed by 1 base and 8 bases, with 9 bases remaining between them. CDR3: CATSRVREDEQFF. Here the CDR3 DNA reads TGTGCCACCAGCAGAGTTAGGGAGGATGAGCAGTTCTTC.

The rearrangement uses TRBV6-1 and TRBJ2-2, with a possible D match to TRBD2 (5 bases). CDR1 is MNHNS and CDR2 is SASEGT in the germline V gene. The CDR3 has 13 residues. Trimming left V 7 bases short and J 7 bases short, with 13 bases between. The CDR3 region has the DNA TGTGCCAGCAACCCGGGGATTAGCGGGGAGCTGTTTTTT. Translated: CASNPGISGELFF.

This clonotype was picked up a small number of times. The chain uses TRBV10-3 and TRBJ1-2, with D perhaps TRBD1 (6 bases). The V gene lost 0 bases and the J gene lost 6 bases, with 11 bases spanning the gap. The germline CDR1 and CDR2 sequences are ENHRY and SYGVKD. The CDR3 sequence is 14 residues long. The CDR3 sequence is CAISESPGGNGYTF. CDR3 in DNA: TGTGCCATCAGTGAGTCTCCGGGGGGCAATGGCTACACCTTC.